This TCR beta chain is from a study of PD-L1 blockade in urothelial cancer (dated by TCRdb to about 2017). For the study in its entirety: All patients started therapy in the mid-2010s and received atezolizumab 1,200 mg intravenously every 3 weeks. Somatic, immune and clinical correlates of response to PD-L1 blockade with atezolizumab in urothelial cancer were the focus of an exploratory multi-omic analysis. About 90% of the roughly 29 patients were males with bladder-origin urothelial cancer, and about two thirds of the roughly 30 reported a prior smoking history. Blood samples were analyzed at two time points: 3 weeks after treatment start (second dose) and 6 weeks after treatment start. Some 30 patients had pretreatment blood TCR-seq, around 25 had at least one posttreatment blood collection, and around 25 had tumor TCR-seq. Pretreatment tumor samples and matched peripheral blood, collected serially before and after atezolizumab treatment, underwent TCR sequencing. Durable clinical benefit was achieved by nine patients but not by the remaining 20. Whole exome sequencing and RNA sequencing of pretreatment tumors were performed alongside TCR sequencing in the same patients. Durable clinical benefit was defined as a progression-free survival longer than 6 months, and TCR features were additionally tested against progression-free survival and overall survival. An ECOG performance status of 0 or 1 was recorded for the patients, and 0 to 3 prior chemotherapy regimens had been received by the patients. Blood samples yielded a median of roughly 140,000 T cells and more than 80,000 unique TCRs, with median clonality 0.080. Results and caveats for the whole study, not just this receptor: Small sample size (n of about 29) and many exploratory analyses mean the results are intended to be hypothesis-generating. At 3 weeks after the start of treatment, tumor-associated TCR clones in peripheral blood had expanded more in patients with durable benefit (n ≈ 24, p = 0.022). Improved progression-free and overall survival was associated with having pretreatment peripheral blood TCR clonality below the median.

This clone was detected once. The antigen it recognizes is unknown. No much larger clone exists at a distance of one base, and base qualities are not known. To estimate absolute template abundance from read counts, synthetic TCR analog templates were spiked into each PCR. The immunoSEQ assay was used to amplify TCRbeta CDR3 regions from genomic DNA with bias-controlled V and J gene primers. Rearranged TCRbeta segments were sequenced at approximately 20X coverage. The paper's data handling went like this. Clustering was used to correct sequencing errors, and CDR3s were annotated against IMGT so that V, D and J genes could be assigned. Downstream analyses used only productive TCRbeta rearrangements and left out out-of-frame or stop-codon sequences. Clonality was computed as one minus Shannon entropy normalized by the log of the number of unique productive sequences. Clones differing between time points or between blood and tumor were identified using Fisher's exact test with Benjamini-Hochberg correction, with an adjusted p below 0.01 applied as the threshold. TCRdb took over this immuneACCESS table, retaining in-frame rearrangements with V and J assigned. Such tables are incomplete; in checked studies, under half of the missing clones stem from an unresolved V gene, and the remainder is unexplained. That table furnishes V, J and clone size, whereas the DNA furnished D and trimming. In this sample the table shows 80,000 to 90,000 clones, about 85% of which occur a single time. Approximately 15% of the sample goes to the ten largest clones.

The meaning of the sample's time point label: pretreatment peripheral blood. A total of some 30 patients with locally advanced or metastatic urothelial carcinoma, treated at Memorial Sloan Kettering on a trial protocol, made up the cohort. Peripheral blood mononuclear cells were collected pretreatment and during treatment, with between 1 and 8 total time points per patient. The Qiagen DNeasy Blood extraction kit was used to purify genomic DNA from total PBMCs and tumor samples. PBMCs were collected pretreatment and during treatment and were isolated and stored as previously described. V lost 0 bases and J lost 5 bases; the stretch between them is 14 bases long. The germline V gene yields LGHNA for CDR1 and YNFKEQ for CDR2. There are 15 amino acids in the CDR3, from cysteine to phenylalanine inclusive. The DNA shown is the 45-base CDR3, in frame from base 1.

The chain uses TRBV4-2 and TRBJ2-7; D gene: possibly TRBD1, on 6 matching bases. This specimen was PBMCs, taken around atezolizumab (anti-PD-L1) treatment. The source is a man in his sixties with urothelial cancer. The CDR3 amino acid sequence is: CASSQDPQGVNEQYF. Read as DNA, the sequence is TGTGCCAGCAGCCAAGATCCACAGGGTGTCAACGAGCAGTACTTC.